Each of the 9 T cell receptor beta chains below was sequenced from the same sample in a study of identical twins (dated by TCRdb to 2015 to 2016). The library was produced with 5' RACE. TCRdb names Illumina HiSeq 2000 as the instrument used. TCRdb reprocessed the public reads (quality trimming at Q25 with fastp, clone calling with MiXCR) and kept in-frame beta chains. A single entry per CDR3 protein holds the most common genes and DNA from its merged rows. Counted in this sample were about 150,000 distinct CDR3 sequences; around 3.6% of them appeared once. The ten largest clones take up more than 6.5% of the sample. The sequenced sample was memory T cells sorted from blood. Interpreted using the paper, the cell subset or site label stands for: CD45RO+ enriched T cells. All receptors derive from a man aged 18 to 29 in good health.

This clonotype was counted ten times or more. The V call is TRBV20-1, the J call TRBJ1-1, with D unresolved. Germline V lookup: CDR1 DFQATT, CDR2 SNEGSKA (reference sequence). Trimming left V 3 bases short and J 0 bases short, with 11 bases between. The CDR3 runs to 14 residues. The CDR3 region has the DNA TGCAGTGCTAGGTGGCTCGGAATGAACACTGAAGCTTTCTTT. Encoded protein: CSARWLGMNTEAFF.

This clonotype was seen at least ten times. The rearrangement joins TRBV9 to TRBJ2-3, with a tentative D call TRBD2 (6 bases). The CDR3 totals 17 residues. Germline CDR1 reads SGDLS; CDR2 reads YYNGEE. Trimming removed 0 bases from V and 2 bases from J, with 16 bases in between. The CDR3: CASSVVGGPIATDTQYF. The DNA of the CDR3 is TGTGCCAGCAGCGTAGTCGGAGGGCCGATTGCCACAGATACGCAGTATTTT.

This clonotype has more than one count but fewer than ten. The chain couples TRBV3-1 to TRBJ2-3; D gene unclear. CDR1 and CDR2 from the germline V gene are LGHDT and YNNKEL (reference sequence). V lost 2 bases to trimming and J lost 4 bases, with 4 bases between them. This CDR3 is built from 12 residues. The CDR3 region has the DNA TGTGCCAGCAGCCAACGGTCAGATACGCAGTATTTT. Protein: CASSQRSDTQYF.

This clonotype came up many times. This CDR3 reads CASSLVTGQGYNEQFF. The CDR3 coding sequence is TGTGCCAGCAGCTTAGTCACGGGACAGGGATACAATGAGCAGTTCTTC. J is TRBJ2-1 and V is TRBV11-2; 9 bases match TRBD1. V was pared by 1 base and J by 4 bases, with 5 bases of the junction left unmatched. Germline CDR1 is SGHAT and CDR2 is FQNNGV. The CDR3 length is 16 residues.

The chain uses TRBV7-8 and TRBJ1-6, with 10 bases fitting TRBD1. CDR3 length: 17 residues. CDR1 and CDR2 (germline): SGHVS, FQNEAQ. J gave up 7 bases and V 0 bases, and 6 bases lay outside the gene matches. This chain's CDR3 is CASSLARLDRGNSPLHF. The CDR3, as DNA: TGTGCCAGCAGCTTAGCGAGGTTGGACAGGGGGAATTCACCCCTCCACTTT. The full variable domain, rest sourced from reference TRBV7-8 and TRBJ1-6, is GAGVSQSPRYKVAKRGQDVALRCDPISGHVSLFWYQQALGQGPEFLTYFQNEAQLDKSGLPSDRFFAERPEGSVSTLKIQRTQQEDSAVYLCASSLARLDRGNSPLHFGNGTRLTVT.

This clonotype was seen repeatedly, ten times or more. The rearrangement links TRBV20-1 to TRBJ2-5, with a weak D call TRBD1 (5 bases). Per germline, CDR1 DFQATT and CDR2 SNEGSKA (reference sequence). The CDR3 sequence is 13 residues long. V was clipped by 0 bases and J by 6 bases, with 11 bases between them. For the CDR3, the DNA is TGCAGTGCTAGAGAGGGGCCAGTAAAGACCCAGTACTTC. Its translation: CSAREGPVKTQYF.

This clonotype has at least ten counts. The chain uses TRBV11-3 and TRBJ2-1; D gene ambiguous. Germline CDR1 and CDR2: SGHNT and YENEEA. Trimming cost V 2 bases and J 8 bases, with 7 bases left between them. This CDR3 region has 12 residues. CDR3 DNA sequence: TGTGCCAGCAGCTTATTCGCGTATGAGCAGTTCTTC. This sequence encodes CASSLFAYEQFF. Combining the CDR3 with reference TRBV11-3 and TRBJ2-1 gives the whole variable domain EAGVVQSPRYKIIEKKQPVAFWCNPISGHNTLYWYLQNLGQGPELLIRYENEEAVDDSQLPKDRFSAERLKGVDSTLKIQPAELGDSAVYLCASSLFAYEQFFGPGTRLTVL.

This clonotype was detected ten times or more. The rearrangement links TRBV29-1 to TRBJ1-1; a weak D match, TRBD1 (5 bases). The germline V gene encodes CDR1 SQVTM and CDR2 ANQGSEA. Trimming removed 8 bases at V and 6 bases at J, with 22 bases between. This CDR3 spans 14 amino acids. Written as DNA, the CDR3 is TGCAGCACCACCCATCCGGGACCTGTGGCTGAAGCTTTCTTT. This gives the protein CSTTHPGPVAEAFF.

This clonotype was seen many times. The chain joins TRBV20-1 to TRBJ1-5, with 11 nucleotides matching TRBD1. Trimming took 4 bases from V and 8 from J; bases not matched to a gene: 19. The CDR3 consists of 18 residues. CDR1 and CDR2 (germline): DFQATT, SNEGSKA (reference sequence). The CDR3 DNA follows: TGCAGTGCTACCCGCGGGACAGGGGGTCCCGCGGATTATAAGCCCCAGCATTTT. It encodes CSATRGTGGPADYKPQHF.